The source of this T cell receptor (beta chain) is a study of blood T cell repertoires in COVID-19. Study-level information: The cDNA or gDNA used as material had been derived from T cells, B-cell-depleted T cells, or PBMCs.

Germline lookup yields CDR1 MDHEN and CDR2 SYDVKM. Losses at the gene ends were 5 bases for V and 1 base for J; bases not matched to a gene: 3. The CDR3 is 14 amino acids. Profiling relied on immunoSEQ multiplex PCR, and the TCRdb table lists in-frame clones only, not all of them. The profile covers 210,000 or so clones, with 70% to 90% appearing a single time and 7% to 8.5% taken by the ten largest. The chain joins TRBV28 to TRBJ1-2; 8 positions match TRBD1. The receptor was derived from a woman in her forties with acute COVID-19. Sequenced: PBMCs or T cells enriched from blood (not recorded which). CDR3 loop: CASSTGGDNYGYTF. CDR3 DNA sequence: TGTGCCAGCAGTACAGGGGGAGATAACTATGGCTACACCTTC.